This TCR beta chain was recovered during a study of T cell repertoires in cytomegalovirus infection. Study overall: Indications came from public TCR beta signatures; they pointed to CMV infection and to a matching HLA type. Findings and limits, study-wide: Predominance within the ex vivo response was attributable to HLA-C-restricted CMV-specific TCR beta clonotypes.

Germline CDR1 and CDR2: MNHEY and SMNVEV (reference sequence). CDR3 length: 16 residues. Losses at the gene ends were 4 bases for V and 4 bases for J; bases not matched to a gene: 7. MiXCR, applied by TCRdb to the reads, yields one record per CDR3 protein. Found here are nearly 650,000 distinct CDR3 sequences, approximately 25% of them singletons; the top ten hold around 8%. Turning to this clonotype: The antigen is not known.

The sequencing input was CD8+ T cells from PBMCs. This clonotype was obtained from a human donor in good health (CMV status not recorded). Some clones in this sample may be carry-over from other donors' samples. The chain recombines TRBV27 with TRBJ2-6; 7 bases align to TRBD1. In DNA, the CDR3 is TGTGCCAGCAGTTCTCCACAGGGGCCAGGGGCCAACGTCCTGACTTTC. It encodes CASSSPQGPGANVLTF.